These T cell receptor beta chains were read from a single sample in a study of beta chain features in type 1 diabetes. TCRdb's table, derived via immunoSEQ multiplex PCR, lists solely in-frame clones and lacks some. The table lists fewer than 550,000 clones, over 9.5% of them singletons, with over 0.035% in the top ten. The sequenced sample was naive CD4+ T cells from blood. Receptors were obtained from a woman aged 18 to 35 in good health. CDR3s include the opening cysteine and the closing phenylalanine or tryptophan. A D gene is named only where the DNA matches it firmly. Only some rows state a clone size, as once, few, many or a class for expanded clones.

>TRBJ2-5|TRBV2|few|TRBD2
TGTGCCAGCAGACGACTAGCGGGTGGGATGGAGACCCAGTACTTC
CASRRLAGGMETQYF
>TRBJ2-5|TRBV15|-|-
TGTGCCACCAGCTTCGATCGGGCAGGGAAGGAGACCCAGTACTTC
CATSFDRAGKETQYF
>TRBJ2-1|TRBV5-1|-|-
TGCGCCAGCAGCTTGATGGGAGATCGGGAGCAGTTCTTC
CASSLMGDREQFF
>TRBJ1-2|TRBV6-6|few|-
TGTGCCAGCAGTGCAGGGCTTACCAACTATGGCTACACCTTC
CASSAGLTNYGYTF
>TRBJ2-5|TRBV19|few|-
TGTGCCAGTAGTAATTGGCAGGAGACCCAGTACTTC
CASSNWQETQYF
>TRBJ1-4|TRBV4-3|-|-
TGCGCCAGCAGCGCCCGACAGACTGCAACTAATGAAAAACTGTTTTTT
CASSARQTATNEKLFF
>TRBJ1-1|TRBV7-9|few|TRBD1
TGTGCCAGCAGCTTACAGGGGGATCGCACTGAAGCTTTCTTT
CASSLQGDRTEAFF
>TRBJ1-1|TRBV20-1|few|-
TGCAGTGCTAGGGGACCGAGGGGAGCTTTCTTT
CSARGPRGAFF
>TRBJ2-1|TRBV18|few|-
TGTGCCAGCTCCCGAAGCTCCTACAATGAGCAGTTCTTC
CASSRSSYNEQFF
>TRBJ2-2|TRBV27|-|-
TGTGCCAGCAGTTTTTTCCGTCAGGGGAACACCGGGGAGCTGTTTTTT
CASSFFRQGNTGELFF
>TRBJ1-1|TRBV5-4|-|TRBD1
TGTGCCAGCAGCTTGAAGGGACAGGGTCCGGAAGCTTTCTTT
CASSLKGQGPEAFF
>TRBJ2-1|TRBV9|-|TRBD1
TGTGCCAGCACCAGGGACAGCTACAATGAGCAGTTCTTC
CASTRDSYNEQFF
>TRBJ1-2|TRBV7-2|few|TRBD1
TGTGCCAGCAGCTTGGGACAGGGCCTCGGCTACACCTTC
CASSLGQGLGYTF
>TRBJ1-3|TRBV15|-|-
TGTGCCACCAGCAGAGCCCCAGGGGTCTACTCTGGAAACACCATATATTTT
CATSRAPGVYSGNTIYF
>TRBJ2-3|TRBV15|once|-
TGTGCCACCAGCAAAGATTTTAGCTTCGGCACAGATACGCAGTATTTT
CATSKDFSFGTDTQYF
>TRBJ1-5|TRBV7-2|few|-
TGTGCCAGCAGCTTACGTTCCGGCAATCAGCCCCAGCATTTT
CASSLRSGNQPQHF
>TRBJ2-3|TRBV7-3|few|-
TGTGCCAGCAGTCTTAGTACAGATACGCAGTATTTT
CASSLSTDTQYF
>TRBJ2-5|TRBV20-1|-|TRBD2
TGCAGTGTTGAGCGGGGAGAGACCCAGTACTTC
CSVERGETQYF
>TRBJ2-2|TRBV1|-|-
TGCACCAGCAGCCAATGCGTATCCCAGCGGGAGAGGCGAAGGCATTTGGGGGAGCTGTTTTTT
CTSSQCVSQRERRRHLGELFF
>TRBJ2-3|TRBV7-9|-|-
TGTGCCAGCAGCCAGGGCTTCCCGCTCACAGATACGCAGTATTTT
CASSQGFPLTDTQYF
>TRBJ1-3|TRBV6-6|-|-
TGTGCCAGCAGGCCCTATGGGGGAAACACCATATATTTT
CASRPYGGNTIYF
>TRBJ1-2|TRBV30|-|-
TGTGCCTGGACCCCAACAGGGAGGATCCTCTATGGCTACACCTTC
CAWTPTGRILYGYTF
>TRBJ2-1|TRBV7-9|-|TRBD2
TGTGCCAGCAGCTTAGCCGGGACTAGCGGGAGACTGCAGTTCTTC
CASSLAGTSGRLQFF
>TRBJ2-7|TRBV9|-|-
TGTGCCAGCAGCGTCTACGAGCAGTACTTC
CASSVYEQYF
>TRBJ2-7|TRBV4-3|few|-
TGCGCCAGCAGCCAAGATTCCGGTATTGCTGGGGAGCAGTACTTC
CASSQDSGIAGEQYF
>TRBJ2-1|TRBV11-1|few|-
TGTGCCAGCAGCTTATTCTCCATTTTGAGTGAGCAGTTCTTC
CASSLFSILSEQFF
>TRBJ2-1|TRBV15|-|-
TGTGCCACCAGCAGAGCCGAATACAATGAGCAGTTCTTC
CATSRAEYNEQFF
>TRBJ2-1|TRBV18|-|-
TGTGCCAGCTCACTAGAAGGATACGAGCAGTTCTTC
CASSLEGYEQFF
>TRBJ1-1|TRBV9|few|-
TGTGCCAGCAGCGGTGAACGGGGGAACACTGAAGCTTTCTTT
CASSGERGNTEAFF
>TRBJ2-7|TRBV7-8|-|TRBD2
TGTGCCAGCAGCTTAGCTAGCGGGAGGGCGTTGGTCCCCTACGAGCAGTACTTC
CASSLASGRALVPYEQYF
>TRBJ2-5|TRBV13|many|-
TGTGCCAGCAGCCTCAGTAACACGAAGACCCAGTACTTC
CASSLSNTKTQYF
>TRBJ2-3|TRBV5-4|few|TRBD2
TGTGCCAGCAGCTATCTCCTAGCGGGGCTTAGCACAGATACGCAGTATTTT
CASSYLLAGLSTDTQYF
>TRBJ1-5|TRBV15|once|TRBD1
TGTGCCACCAGCAGATCCGGACAGGGCAATCAGCCCCAGCATTTT
CATSRSGQGNQPQHF
>TRBJ2-1|TRBV14|many|TRBD1
TGTGCCAGCAGCCCACCTTCCGGGACAGAATACAATGAGCAGTTCTTC
CASSPPSGTEYNEQFF
>TRBJ2-3|TRBV6-6|-|-
TGTGCCGGCGGGGCGGGGCTAACAGATACGCAGTATTTT
CAGGAGLTDTQYF
>TRBJ1-5|TRBV2|-|-
TGTGCCAGCAGTGGACAGGCTCGCAATCAGCCCCAGCATTTT
CASSGQARNQPQHF
>TRBJ2-4|TRBV13|-|-
TGTGCCAGCAGATATACCGGGAGCAAGGCCAAAAACATTCAGTACTTC
CASRYTGSKAKNIQYF
>TRBJ2-6|TRBV2|-|TRBD1
TGTGCCAGCAGTGGACAGGGAATGAAAAGGGTGTGGAGTCGATCTGGGGCCAACGTCCTGACTTTC
CASSGQGMKRVWSRSGANVLTF
>TRBJ2-2|TRBV7-3|few|TRBD1
TGTGCCAGCAGCCCGGGGACAGGCGGGGAGCTGTTTTTT
CASSPGTGGELFF
>TRBJ1-5|TRBV6-1|-|TRBD1
TGTGCCAGCAGGGGGACAGGGGGCAATCAGCCCCAGCATTTT
CASRGTGGNQPQHF
>TRBJ2-3|TRBV9|few|TRBD2
TGTGCCAGCAGCGTAGGACTAGCGGGGGGTTCTCCCCCTACAGATACGCAGTATTTT
CASSVGLAGGSPPTDTQYF
>TRBJ2-1|TRBV7-3|-|-
TGTGCCAGCAGCTCAGAGAGCTCCTACAATGAGCAGTTCTTC
CASSSESSYNEQFF
>TRBJ1-2|TRBV25-1|-|TRBD1
TGTGCCAGCAGTGACCCAGGGGGTATCGGTGGCTACACCTTC
CASSDPGGIGGYTF
>TRBJ2-7|TRBV27|-|TRBD2
TGTGCCAGCAGTTTCTGGCTAGCGGGAATCTACGAGCAGTACTTC
CASSFWLAGIYEQYF
>TRBJ1-1|TRBV7-2|few|TRBD1
TGTGCCAGCAGCTGGGACAGAAACATGAACACTGAAGCTTTCTTT
CASSWDRNMNTEAFF
>TRBJ2-3|TRBV2|few|-
TGTGCCAGCAGTGAGAGGGGAGATACGCAGTATTTT
CASSERGDTQYF
>TRBJ1-2|TRBV10-3|few|-
TGTGCCATCAGTGAGGGAGAGCGGAACTATGGCTACACCTTC
CAISEGERNYGYTF
>TRBJ1-2|TRBV13|few|TRBD1
TGTGCCAGCAGCAGGACAGGGAGGTATGGCTACACCTTC
CASSRTGRYGYTF
>TRBJ2-2|TRBV4-3|-|-
TGCGCCAGCAGCCAAGGGGGGAGTTGGCACGGGGAGCTGTTTTTT
CASSQGGSWHGELFF
>TRBJ1-2|TRBV5-4|-|-
TGTGCCAGCAGCCCCTGGCGGGGGGCGTATGGCTACACCTTC
CASSPWRGAYGYTF
>TRBJ2-7|TRBV29-1|-|TRBD2
TGCAGCGTCCGAACTAGCGGGAGCCCGAGCTCCTACGAGCAGTACTTC
CSVRTSGSPSSYEQYF
>TRBJ2-5|TRBV11-2|few|TRBD1
TGTGCCAGCAGCTTATACCACGCGGGACAGGGGGAGACCCAGTACTTC
CASSLYHAGQGETQYF
>TRBJ2-1|TRBV7-9|many|-
TGTGCCAGCAGCCGTACCGCCCATGAGCAGTTCTTC
CASSRTAHEQFF
>TRBJ2-1|TRBV7-2|few|-
TGTGCCAGCAGTCCGGATATTATTAACAATGAGCAGTTCTTC
CASSPDIINNEQFF
>TRBJ1-2|TRBV27|-|-
TGTGCCAGCAGTGCCGTAGCTAACTATGGCTACACCTTC
CASSAVANYGYTF
>TRBJ2-4|TRBV7-9|few|-
TGTGCCAGCAGCTTCGGGACGGCGGACATTCAGTACTTC
CASSFGTADIQYF
>TRBJ2-3|TRBV25-1|few|-
TGTGCCAGCAGGTCCGGGATCTCCTCCCGAGATACGCAGTATTTT
CASRSGISSRDTQYF
>TRBJ2-2|TRBV7-8|-|-
TGTGCCAGCAGCTTAGCGCGGGATAATCGAATTTCTAACACCGGGGAGCTGTTTTTT
CASSLARDNRISNTGELFF